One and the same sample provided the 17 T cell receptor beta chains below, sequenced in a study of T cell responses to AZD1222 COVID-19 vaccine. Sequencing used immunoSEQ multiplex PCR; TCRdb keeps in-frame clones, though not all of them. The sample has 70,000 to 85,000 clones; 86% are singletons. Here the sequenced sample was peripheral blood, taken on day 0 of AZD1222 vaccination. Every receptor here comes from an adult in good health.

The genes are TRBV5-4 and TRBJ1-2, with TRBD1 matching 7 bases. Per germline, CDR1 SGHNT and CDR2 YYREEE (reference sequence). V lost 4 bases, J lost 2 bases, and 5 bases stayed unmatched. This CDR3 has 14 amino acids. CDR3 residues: CASSDPTGNYGYTF. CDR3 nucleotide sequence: TGTGCCAGCAGCGACCCGACAGGGAACTATGGCTACACCTTC.

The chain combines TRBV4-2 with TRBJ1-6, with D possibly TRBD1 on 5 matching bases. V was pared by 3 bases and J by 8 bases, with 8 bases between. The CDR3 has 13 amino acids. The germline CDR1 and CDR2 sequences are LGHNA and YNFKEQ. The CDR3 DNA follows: TGTGCCAGCAGCCAGGTAGGGGATTCACCCCTCCACTTT. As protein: CASSQVGDSPLHF.

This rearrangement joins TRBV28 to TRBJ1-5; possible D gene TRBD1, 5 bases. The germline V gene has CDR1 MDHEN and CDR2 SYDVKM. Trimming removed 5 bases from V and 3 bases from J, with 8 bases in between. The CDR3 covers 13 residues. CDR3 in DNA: TGTGCCAGCAGTACAGGCAACAATCAGCCCCAGCATTTT. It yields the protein CASSTGNNQPQHF.

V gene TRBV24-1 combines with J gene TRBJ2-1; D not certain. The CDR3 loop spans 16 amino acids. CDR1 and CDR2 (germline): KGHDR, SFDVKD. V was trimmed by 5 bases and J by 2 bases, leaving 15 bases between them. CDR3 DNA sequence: TGTGCCACCAGTGTGGGCGACGGAAATACCTACAATGAGCAGTTCTTC. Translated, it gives CATSVGDGNTYNEQFF.

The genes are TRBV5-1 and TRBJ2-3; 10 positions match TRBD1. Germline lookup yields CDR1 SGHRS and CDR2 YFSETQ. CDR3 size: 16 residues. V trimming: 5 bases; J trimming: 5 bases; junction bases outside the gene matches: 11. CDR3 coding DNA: TGCGCCAGCAGTTCGGGGGGACAGGGGTTACTAGATACGCAGTATTTT. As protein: CASSSGGQGLLDTQYF.

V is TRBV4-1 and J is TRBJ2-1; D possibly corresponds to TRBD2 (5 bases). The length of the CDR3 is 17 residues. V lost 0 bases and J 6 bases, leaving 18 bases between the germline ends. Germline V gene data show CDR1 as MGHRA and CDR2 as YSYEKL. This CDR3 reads CASSQDRRTRVGNEQFF. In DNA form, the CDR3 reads TGCGCCAGCAGCCAAGATAGGCGAACTAGAGTTGGCAATGAGCAGTTCTTC.

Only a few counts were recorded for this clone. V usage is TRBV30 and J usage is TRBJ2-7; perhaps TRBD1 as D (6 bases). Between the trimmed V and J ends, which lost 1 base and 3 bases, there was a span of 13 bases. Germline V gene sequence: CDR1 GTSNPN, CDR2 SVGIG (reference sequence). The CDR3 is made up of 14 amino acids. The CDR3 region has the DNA TGTGCCTGGAGTGCCTTGACAGGCTACTACGAGCAGTACTTC. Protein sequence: CAWSALTGYYEQYF. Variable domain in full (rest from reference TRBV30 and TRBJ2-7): SQTIHQWPATLVQPVGSPLSLECTVEGTSNPNLYWYRQAAGRGLQLLFYSVGIGQISSEVPQNLSASRPQDRQFILSSKKLLLSDSGFYLCAWSALTGYYEQYFGPGTRLTVT.

The CDR3 loop is CASSPGTSGPGELFF. In nucleotides, the CDR3 is TGTGCCAGCAGCCCAGGGACTAGCGGGCCCGGGGAGCTGTTTTTT. V usage is TRBV11-3 and J usage is TRBJ2-2, with 12 bases matching TRBD2. CDR1 and CDR2 (germline): SGHNT, YENEEA. Trimming removed 5 bases from V and 6 bases from J; junction bases left unmatched: 4. The CDR3 sequence is 15 residues long. Supplemented by reference TRBV11-3 and TRBJ2-2, the full variable domain reads EAGVVQSPRYKIIEKKQPVAFWCNPISGHNTLYWYLQNLGQGPELLIRYENEEAVDDSQLPKDRFSAERLKGVDSTLKIQPAELGDSAVYLCASSPGTSGPGELFFGEGSRLTVL.

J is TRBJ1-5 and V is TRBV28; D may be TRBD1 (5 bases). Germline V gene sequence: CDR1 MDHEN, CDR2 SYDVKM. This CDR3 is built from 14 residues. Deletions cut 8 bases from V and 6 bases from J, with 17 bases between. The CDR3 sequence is CASLTQGMGQPQHF. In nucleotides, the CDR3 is TGTGCCAGCCTAACTCAGGGTATGGGTCAGCCCCAGCATTTT.

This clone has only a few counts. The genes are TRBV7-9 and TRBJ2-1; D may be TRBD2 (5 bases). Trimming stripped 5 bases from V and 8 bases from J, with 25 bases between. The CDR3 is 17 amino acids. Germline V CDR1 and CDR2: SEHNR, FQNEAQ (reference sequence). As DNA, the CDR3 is TGTGCCAGCAGCCCAGACTATGCCGGCAGGTATACGGATGAGCAGTTCTTC. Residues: CASSPDYAGRYTDEQFF.

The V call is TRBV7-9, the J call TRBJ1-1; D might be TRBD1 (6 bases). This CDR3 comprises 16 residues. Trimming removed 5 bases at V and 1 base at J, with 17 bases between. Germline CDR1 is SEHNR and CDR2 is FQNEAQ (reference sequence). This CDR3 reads CASSEPPGAKNTEAFF. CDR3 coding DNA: TGTGCCAGCAGCGAACCCCCAGGGGCTAAGAACACTGAAGCTTTCTTT. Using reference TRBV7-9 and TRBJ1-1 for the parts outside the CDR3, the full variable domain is DTGVSQNPRHKITKRGQNVTFRCDPISEHNRLYWYRQTLGQGPEFLTYFQNEAQLEKSRLLSDRFSAERPKGSFSTLEIQRTEQGDSAMYLCASSEPPGAKNTEAFFGQGTRLTVV.

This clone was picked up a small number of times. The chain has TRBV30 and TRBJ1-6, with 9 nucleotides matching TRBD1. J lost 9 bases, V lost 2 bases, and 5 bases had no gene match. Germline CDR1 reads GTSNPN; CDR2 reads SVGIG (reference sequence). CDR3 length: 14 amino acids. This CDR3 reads CAWSRDRDFSPLHF. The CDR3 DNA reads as TGTGCCTGGAGTCGGGACAGGGATTTTTCACCCCTCCACTTT.

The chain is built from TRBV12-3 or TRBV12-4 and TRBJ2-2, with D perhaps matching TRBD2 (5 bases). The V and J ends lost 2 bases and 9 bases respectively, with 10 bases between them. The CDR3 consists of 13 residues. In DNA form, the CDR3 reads TGTGCCAGCAGTTTACGGGGTTTCAGGGAGCTGTTTTTT. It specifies CASSLRGFRELFF.

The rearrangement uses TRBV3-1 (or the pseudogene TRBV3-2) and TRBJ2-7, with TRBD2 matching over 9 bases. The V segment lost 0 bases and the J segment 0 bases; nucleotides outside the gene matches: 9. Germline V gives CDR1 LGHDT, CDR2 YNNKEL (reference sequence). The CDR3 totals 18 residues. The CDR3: CASSQEEVSGGFSYEQYF. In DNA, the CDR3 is TGTGCCAGCAGCCAAGAAGAAGTTAGCGGGGGATTCTCCTACGAGCAGTACTTC.

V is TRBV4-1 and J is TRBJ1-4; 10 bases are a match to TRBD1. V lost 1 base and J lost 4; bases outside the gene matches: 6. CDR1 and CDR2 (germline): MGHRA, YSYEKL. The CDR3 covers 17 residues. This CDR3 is CASSQGGGQGFNEKLFF. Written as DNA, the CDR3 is TGCGCCAGCAGCCAAGGTGGGGGACAGGGGTTTAATGAAAAACTGTTTTTT.

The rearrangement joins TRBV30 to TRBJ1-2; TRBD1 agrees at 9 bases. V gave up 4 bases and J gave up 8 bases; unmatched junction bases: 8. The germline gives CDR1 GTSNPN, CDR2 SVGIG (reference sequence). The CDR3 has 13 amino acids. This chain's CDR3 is CAWISGQGRGYTF. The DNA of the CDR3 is TGTGCCTGGATCTCCGGACAGGGGCGAGGCTACACCTTC.

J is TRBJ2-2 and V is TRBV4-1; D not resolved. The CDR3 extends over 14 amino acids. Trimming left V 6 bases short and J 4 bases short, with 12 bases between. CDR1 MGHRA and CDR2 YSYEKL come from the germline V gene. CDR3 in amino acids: CASRQYEATGELFF. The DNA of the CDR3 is TGCGCCAGCAGACAATATGAGGCCACCGGGGAGCTGTTTTTT.